This TCR beta chain is drawn from a study of blood T cell repertoires in COVID-19. Across the study: The United States, Italy and Spain supplied acute and convalescent COVID-19 samples. T cells, B-cell-depleted T cells, or PBMCs provided the cDNA or gDNA that served as material.

Enrolled during active infection, Seattle patients were then followed longitudinally. Trimming stripped 4 bases from V and 5 bases from J, with 18 bases between. CDR3 length equals 16 residues. Germline loops: CDR1 SGHAT, CDR2 FQNNGV. Per the authors' pipeline: Researchers report that nucleated cell counts were estimated from reference gene primer amplification. Method: immunoSEQ multiplex PCR; TCRdb's copy keeps in-frame clones and lacks some. V, J and clone size derive from that table, while D and trimming were established from the DNA sequence. The sample records around 77,000 clones, roughly 84% being singletons.

This TCR was sampled from a man aged 30 to 39 with COVID-19, enrolled during active disease. Sequenced sample: peripheral blood. The rearrangement uses TRBV11-2 and TRBJ2-1; D perhaps matches TRBD1 (5 bases). The CDR3 sequence is CASSSTRAGRDNEQFF. The CDR3 coding sequence is TGTGCCAGCAGCTCAACCAGGGCTGGCAGGGACAATGAGCAGTTCTTC.